This is a list of T cell receptor beta chains from one sample in a study of shared clonotypes between healthy human individuals. Here immunoSEQ multiplex PCR was the method, and the copy in TCRdb shows in-frame clones only, minus some. The sample lists 560,000 or so clones; about 96% were seen once. Material for sequencing was naive CD8+ T cells sorted from blood. These receptors came from a woman aged 25-40 years in good health. Each CDR3 is given with its conserved first and last residue. A D gene is named only where the DNA matches it firmly. A clone size is listed for some rows: how often the clone was seen (once, few, many), or a class if it is expanded.

D	V	size	J	CDR3	DNA
TRBD2	TRBV5-6	few	TRBJ2-1	CASRHTLAGVSEEQFF	TGTGCCAGCAGACACACTCTAGCGGGAGTATCAGAGGAGCAGTTCTTC
TRBD1	TRBV28	.	TRBJ1-1	CASSLGTGPNTEAFF	TGTGCCAGCAGTTTAGGGACAGGTCCAAACACTGAAGCTTTCTTT
TRBD2	TRBV27	.	TRBJ2-2	CASSPRLAGGFPGELFF	TGTGCCAGCAGTCCTCGACTAGCGGGAGGGTTTCCCGGGGAGCTGTTTTTT
TRBD2	TRBV27	once	TRBJ2-1	CASSQSGVYNEQFF	TGTGCCAGCAGTCAAAGCGGGGTCTACAATGAGCAGTTCTTC
.	TRBV9	.	TRBJ1-4	CASSEPNSGKLFF	TGTGCCAGCAGCGAACCAAACAGCGGAAAACTGTTTTTT
TRBD1	TRBV6-1	.	TRBJ2-7	CASSEYGQGGYEQYF	TGTGCCAGCAGTGAATACGGACAGGGGGGGTACGAGCAGTACTTC
.	TRBV6-6	once	TRBJ2-5	CASSYSTSQETQYF	TGTGCCAGCAGTTACTCGACTTCACAAGAGACCCAGTACTTC
TRBD1	TRBV7-8	.	TRBJ2-7	CASSSGTAEYEQYF	TGTGCCAGCAGCTCCGGGACAGCAGAATACGAGCAGTACTTC
.	TRBV15	once	TRBJ2-7	CATSRDLGAEEQYF	TGTGCCACCAGCAGAGATCTTGGGGCAGAGGAGCAGTACTTC
.	TRBV5-1	.	TRBJ1-1	CASSLEGKTEAFF	TGCGCCAGCAGCTTGGAGGGAAAAACTGAAGCTTTCTTT
.	TRBV25-1	.	TRBJ1-5	CVSSEGVDQPQHF	TGTGTCAGCAGTGAAGGGGTGGATCAGCCCCAGCATTTT
.	TRBV13	.	TRBJ2-7	CASSLAPGTHYEQYF	TGTGCCAGCAGCCTAGCCCCGGGGACCCACTACGAGCAGTACTTC
TRBD2	TRBV27	.	TRBJ2-7	CASSFVLAGVYEQYF	TGTGCCAGCAGTTTTGTACTAGCGGGAGTTTACGAGCAGTACTTC
TRBD2	TRBV7-2	.	TRBJ2-7	CASSFLGGGSRHEQYF	TGTGCCAGCAGCTTTTTGGGCGGCGGGAGCCGCCACGAGCAGTACTTC
TRBD1	TRBV2	.	TRBJ1-2	CASTGKGARPPNYGYTF	TGTGCCAGCACAGGGAAGGGGGCGCGTCCCCCTAACTATGGCTACACCTTC
.	TRBV23-1	.	TRBJ2-7	CASSQSYGILYEQYF	TGCGCCAGCAGTCAATCGTACGGGATCCTCTACGAGCAGTACTTC
.	TRBV5-6	.	TRBJ1-2	CASSLGDMVYGYTF	TGTGCCAGCAGCCTCGGCGACATGGTCTATGGCTACACCTTC
.	TRBV29-1	.	TRBJ2-5	CSVEESGLGETQYF	TGCAGCGTTGAAGAATCAGGGCTGGGGGAGACCCAGTACTTC
TRBD1	TRBV13	.	TRBJ2-7	CASSYDRGPYEQYF	TGTGCCAGCAGCTACGACAGGGGGCCCTACGAGCAGTACTTC
.	TRBV27	.	TRBJ2-3	CASSSYAADTQYF	TGTGCCAGCTCCTCCTATGCGGCGGATACGCAGTATTTT
TRBD2	TRBV4-1	.	TRBJ2-2	CASSQDVTGWTSGRTGELFF	TGCGCCAGCAGCCAAGATGTTACGGGTTGGACTAGCGGGAGAACCGGGGAGCTGTTTTTT
.	TRBV27	.	TRBJ1-5	CASSLSTAWPQHF	TGTGCCAGCAGTTTATCGACCGCATGGCCCCAGCATTTT
.	TRBV11-2	.	TRBJ2-7	CASSLTHKNYEQYF	TGTGCCAGCAGCTTAACCCACAAGAACTACGAGCAGTACTTC